This record concerns one T cell receptor beta chain sequence. The antigen is undetermined. The read ends 3 residues shy of where the CDR3 ends; the end is completed using the germline J gene. TCR beta CDR3 amplified by multiplex PCR from 950 to 1,500 ng genomic DNA. Repertoires were generated with immunoSEQ multiplex PCR, while TCRdb's copy carries only in-frame clones and drops some. The sample includes some 50,000 clones. This specimen belongs to a study of T cells in women clearing cervical HPV infection. Prevalent HPV16 infections were excluded; only incident single HPV16 infections included. Deletions cut 7 bases from V and 0 bases from J, with 7 bases between. CDR3 size: 13 residues. Germline CDR1 is ENHRY and CDR2 is SYGVKD. Study-level points and caveats: Combining TCR richness with V gene abundances gave approximately 0.8 AUC.

The receptor was isolated from a woman between 18 and 70 years old with a cervical HPV16 infection that either progressed to CIN3+ or cleared (not recorded which). The J gene is TRBJ1-5, the V gene TRBV10-3, with D hard to call. Sample: blood buffy coat. This CDR3 reads CAITSDSNQPQHF. Partial CDR3 DNA: TGTGCCATCACCAGCGATAGCAATCAGCCC.